This T cell receptor beta chain was identified during a study of identical twins. CDR3 length: 14 amino acids. From germline, CDR1 is SNHLY and CDR2 FYNNEI. Trimming pared 4 bases from V and 2 bases from J, leaving 8 bases between. TCRdb redid the calling of the 5' RACE reads with MiXCR, one entry per CDR3 protein. The sample records roughly 1.6 million distinct CDR3 sequences, roughly a third being singletons. The receptor was isolated from a newborn girl in good health. Sequenced sample: cord blood. This rearrangement joins TRBV2 to TRBJ2-2, with a possible D match to TRBD2 (5 bases). The CDR3 nucleotides are TGTGCCAGCAGTGCCCGGGAAAACACCGGGGAGCTGTTTTTT. Protein product: CASSARENTGELFF. Looking up the rest from reference TRBV2 and TRBJ2-2 gives the full variable domain: EPEVTQTPSHQVTQMGQEVILRCVPISNHLYFYWYRQILGQKVEFLVSFYNNEISEKSEIFDDQFSVERPDGSNFTLKIRSTKLEDSAMYFCASSARENTGELFFGEGSRLTVL.